This TCR beta chain is from a study of OX40 agonist ivuxolimab in advanced cancers. Study at large: Intravenous ivuxolimab at 0.01 to 10 mg/kg was given to patients every 2 weeks.

The V and J ends lost 0 bases and 5 bases respectively, with 5 bases between them. Germline loops: CDR1 SGDLS, CDR2 YYNGEE. The CDR3 has 12 amino acids. Overall study findings and caveats: CD4+ and CD8+ T cells in blood underwent clonal expansion by week 6 at 0.1 to 3.0 mg/kg.

Notes on this clone: Antigen unknown.

Profiling relied on immunoSEQ multiplex PCR, and the TCRdb table lists in-frame clones only, not all of them. The repertoire has just over 95,000 clones, roughly 90% of them found once; the top ten carry 0.15% to 0.2%. Material: CD4+ or CD8+ T cells sorted from blood, obtained in a trial of the OX40 agonist ivuxolimab. The sequence was collected from an adult with an advanced solid tumor such as melanoma, head and neck, liver or kidney cancer. The V and J genes are TRBV9 and TRBJ2-5, with D unclear. CDR3 DNA sequence: TGTGCCAGCAGCGTAGGGGGTGAGACCCAGTACTTC. It encodes CASSVGGETQYF.